This TCR beta chain was captured by sequencing in a study of T cell responses to AZD1222 COVID-19 vaccine. Study-level findings and limits: The peak T cell response came first, and repertoires were sampled only after it. Nearly half of unique spike-specific TCRs reportedly avoided B.1.351 and B.1.1.7 mutated regions. Spike-specific TCRs gained breadth and depth after people received two AZD1222 doses. Mostly white British, mostly female donors; authors suggested clonal diversity may be underestimated.

CDR1 and CDR2 (germline): MNHEY, SVGEGT. This CDR3 contains 13 residues. Trimming pared 2 bases from V and 1 base from J, leaving 2 bases between. Comments on this clone: The antigen remains unidentified.

The table came from immunoSEQ multiplex PCR; TCRdb's copy has only in-frame clones and leaves some out. The table has about 74,000 clones, roughly 85% seen once. The TCR sequence derives from an adult in good health. This rearrangement joins TRBV6-2 or TRBV6-3 to TRBJ1-4; no definite D call. Sequenced material: peripheral blood, taken on day 0 of AZD1222 vaccination. Written as DNA, the CDR3 is TGTGCCAGCAGTTACGAAACTAATGAAAAACTGTTTTTT. This sequence encodes CASSYETNEKLFF.